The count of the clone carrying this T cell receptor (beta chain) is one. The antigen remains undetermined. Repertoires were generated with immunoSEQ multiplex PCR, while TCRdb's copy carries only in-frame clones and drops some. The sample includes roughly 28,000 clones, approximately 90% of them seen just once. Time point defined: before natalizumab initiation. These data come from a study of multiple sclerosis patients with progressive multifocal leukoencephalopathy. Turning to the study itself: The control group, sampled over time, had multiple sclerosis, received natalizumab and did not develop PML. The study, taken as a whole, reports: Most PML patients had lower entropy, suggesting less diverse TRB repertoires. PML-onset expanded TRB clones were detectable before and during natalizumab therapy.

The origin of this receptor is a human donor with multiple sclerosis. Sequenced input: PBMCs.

For the CDR3, the DNA is TGCGCCAGCAGCCTGACTAGCGGAACAGATACGCAGTATTTT. Its translation is CASSLTSGTDTQYF. This sequence joins TRBV5-1 and TRBJ2-3, with 9 positions matching TRBD2. The V and J ends lost 4 bases and 3 bases, in that order; junction bases with no gene match: 3. The CDR3 consists of 14 residues. CDR1 is SGHRS and CDR2 is YFSETQ in the germline V gene.